The sequence of this TCR beta chain was determined in a study of blood T cell repertoires in COVID-19 (TCRdb year 2020). About the full investigation: Collaborator samples came from the United States, Italy and Spain and covered acute and convalescent phases of COVID-19. The material from the prospective study consisted of cDNA or gDNA derived from T cells, B-cell-depleted T cells, or PBMCs. Subjects who had been exposed to COVID-19, were actively infected with it, or had recovered from it provided the deeply sampled blood TCRbeta repertoires that made up the dataset. The repertoires were released in a freely available public database intended as a resource for research on the immune response to SARS-CoV-2. The samples were drawn from the first 160 participants of the ongoing ImmuneRACE study and from 950 to 1,500 subjects provided by 6 global collaborators. A de-identified subject ID, COVID-19 status, age in years and sex were almost always included in the sample metadata. Where available, HLA class I and class II types were obtained from metadata supplied by the sample provider rather than from assay-based typing.

With respect to this clone: Its antigen specificity is not known. The sample holds no much larger clone one base away, and base qualities are not on file.

A second Seattle source provided samples from volunteer blood donors who had recovered from COVID-19. Whole blood was collected in K2EDTA tubes by collaborating institutions according to the institutions' own protocols. For TCRbeta analysis, collaborators shipped samples as frozen whole blood, isolated PBMCs, or DNA extracted from either of those sample types. Overall study results and their limits: The amount of clinical and demographic metadata varied by source and participant and was provided uncurated.

The immunoSEQ Assay, a bias-controlled multiplex PCR, was used to amplify TCRbeta CDR3 regions from genomic DNA. The authors processed their data as follows. The number of nucleated cells in each sample was estimated by amplification of reference gene primers within the assay. To quantify the absolute abundance of each unique TCRbeta CDR3 rearrangement, sequence reads were collapsed and filtered. Productive Simpson clonality was computed per sample as the square root of Simpson's diversity index over productive rearrangements. Drawn from immuneACCESS, this table holds only the in-frame rearrangements with V and J called that TCRdb kept. Clones are partly lost; checked studies trace under half to an unresolved V gene and leave the rest unexplained. V and J calls and clone size are as listed in that table; D and trimming were resolved from the DNA. The sample includes over 200,000 clones, with more than 75% observed a single time. Approximately 6.2% of the sample is held by the ten biggest clonotypes.

Per the germline V gene, SQVTM is the CDR1 and ANQGSEA is the CDR2. The CDR3 numbers 14 residues from cysteine through phenylalanine. Only the CDR3 part of the read is kept: 42 bases, read in frame from the first base. V loses 6 bases, J loses 4 bases, and the germline ends lie 18 bases apart. This TCR was sampled from a man aged 60 to 69 who had recovered from COVID-19. Sequences were obtained from peripheral blood. The chain is encoded by TRBV29-1 joined to TRBJ1-2; a weak D assignment points to TRBD1 (5 bases agree). The CDR3 here reads CSVPEGGAAYGYTF. The DNA sequence is as follows: TGCAGCGTACCCGAGGGAGGGGCGGCCTATGGCTACACCTTC.